This TCR beta chain was profiled in a study of patients and donors after allogeneic stem cell transplantation. V was clipped by 5 bases and J by 4 bases, with 3 bases between them. This CDR3 comprises 11 residues. This clonotype has a count of ten or more. A single record per CDR3 protein comes from TCRdb applying MiXCR to the RT-PCR reads. The sample includes roughly 940,000 distinct CDR3 sequences, about a sixth of them seen just once. What was sequenced was blood, either unsorted or a sorted T cell fraction (not recorded which). The rearrangement links TRBV12-3 or TRBV12-4 to TRBJ1-5, with D uncertain. The receptor was derived from a human donor who was either an allogeneic HSCT recipient or a stem cell or donor lymphocyte infusion donor (not recorded which). It is not recorded whose cells these are; they may come from a transplant donor. As DNA, the CDR3 is TGTGCCAGCAGTCAAAATCAGCCCCAGCATTTT. The encoded protein is CASSQNQPQHF.